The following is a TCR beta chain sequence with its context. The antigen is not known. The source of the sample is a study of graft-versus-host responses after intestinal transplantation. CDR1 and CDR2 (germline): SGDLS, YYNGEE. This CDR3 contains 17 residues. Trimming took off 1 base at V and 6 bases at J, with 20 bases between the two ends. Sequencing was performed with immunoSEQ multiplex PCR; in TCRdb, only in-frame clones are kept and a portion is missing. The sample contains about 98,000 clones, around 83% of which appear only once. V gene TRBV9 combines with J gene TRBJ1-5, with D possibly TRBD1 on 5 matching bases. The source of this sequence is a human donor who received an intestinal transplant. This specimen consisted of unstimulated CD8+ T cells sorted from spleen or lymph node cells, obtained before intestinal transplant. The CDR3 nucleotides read TGTGCCAGCAGCGTATTATCGGTCCGGGTGGGGGGTCAGCCCCAGCATTTT. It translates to CASSVLSVRVGGQPQHF.